This T cell receptor beta chain appears in the sequencing data of a study of blood T cell repertoires in COVID-19 (dated by TCRdb to 2019 to 2021). Some background on the complete study: The collaborator samples originated in the United States, Italy and Spain and spanned the acute and convalescent phases of COVID-19. The prospective study material was composed of cDNA or gDNA derived from T cells, B-cell-depleted T cells, or PBMCs. The dataset comprised deeply sampled blood TCRbeta repertoires from subjects exposed to, actively infected with, or recovered from COVID-19. The repertoires were released in a freely available public database meant as a resource for research on the immune response to SARS-CoV-2. The samples were drawn from the first 160 participants of the ongoing ImmuneRACE study and from over a thousand subjects provided by 6 global collaborators. A de-identified subject ID, COVID-19 status, age in years and sex were almost always included in the sample metadata. Where available, HLA class I and class II types were obtained from metadata supplied by the sample provider rather than from assay-based typing. What the work shows at the level of the full study, not this receptor alone: Clinical and demographic metadata were provided uncurated, with the amount varying by source and participant.

A word on this clone: Its antigen specificity is not known. Base qualities are missing; no much larger clone stands one base away.

TCRbeta CDR3 regions were amplified from genomic DNA by means of the immunoSEQ Assay, a bias-controlled multiplex PCR. The paper's processing steps were these. The number of nucleated cells in each sample was estimated from the amplification of reference gene primers within the assay. To quantify the absolute abundance of each unique TCRbeta CDR3 rearrangement, sequence reads were collapsed and filtered. For each sample, productive Simpson clonality was calculated as the square root of Simpson's diversity index over productive rearrangements. TCRdb limited this immuneACCESS table to in-frame rearrangements with V and J called. A share of clones is missing; checked studies link under half to unresolved V genes, and the rest is unexplained. D and trimming come from the DNA, and the V and J calls and clone size come from that table. The sample table records approximately 41,000 clones; about nine tenths of these occur just once. Roughly a tenth of the sample is in the top ten clones.

Per the germline V gene, MDHEN is the CDR1 and SYDVKM is the CDR2. Taken from cysteine to phenylalanine, the CDR3 has 14 residues. Only the CDR3 region is kept as DNA, spanning 42 bases read in frame from base 1. The junction shows trimming of 7 bases on V and 2 bases on J, and the gene matches do not reach 2 bases of it. The collaborating institutions used their own protocols to collect whole blood in K2EDTA tubes. For TCRbeta analysis, collaborator samples were shipped as frozen whole blood, as isolated PBMCs, or as DNA extracted from either sample type. This receptor was taken from a woman over 75 with active COVID-19. The sample consisted of peripheral blood. The chain links TRBV28 with TRBJ2-6; TRBD1 fits 7 bases in the junction. CDR3 reads: CASIQGTGANVLTF. The base sequence is TGTGCCAGCATACAGGGGACTGGGGCCAACGTCCTGACTTTC.